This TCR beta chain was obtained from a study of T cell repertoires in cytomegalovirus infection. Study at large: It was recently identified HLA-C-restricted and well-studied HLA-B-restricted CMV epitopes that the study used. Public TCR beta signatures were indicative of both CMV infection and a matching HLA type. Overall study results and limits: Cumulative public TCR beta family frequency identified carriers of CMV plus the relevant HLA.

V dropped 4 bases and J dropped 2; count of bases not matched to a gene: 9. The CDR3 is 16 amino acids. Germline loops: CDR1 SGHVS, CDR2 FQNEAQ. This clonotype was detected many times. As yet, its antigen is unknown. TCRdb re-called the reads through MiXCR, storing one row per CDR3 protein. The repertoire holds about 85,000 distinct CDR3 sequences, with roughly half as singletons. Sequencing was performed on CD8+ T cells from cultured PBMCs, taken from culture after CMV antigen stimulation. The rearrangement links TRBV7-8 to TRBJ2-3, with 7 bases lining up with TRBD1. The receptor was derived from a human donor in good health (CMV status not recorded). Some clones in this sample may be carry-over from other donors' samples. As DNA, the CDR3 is TGTGCCAGCAGCTCGTTCTCGGACAGGTTCACAGATACGCAGTATTTT. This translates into CASSSFSDRFTDTQYF.